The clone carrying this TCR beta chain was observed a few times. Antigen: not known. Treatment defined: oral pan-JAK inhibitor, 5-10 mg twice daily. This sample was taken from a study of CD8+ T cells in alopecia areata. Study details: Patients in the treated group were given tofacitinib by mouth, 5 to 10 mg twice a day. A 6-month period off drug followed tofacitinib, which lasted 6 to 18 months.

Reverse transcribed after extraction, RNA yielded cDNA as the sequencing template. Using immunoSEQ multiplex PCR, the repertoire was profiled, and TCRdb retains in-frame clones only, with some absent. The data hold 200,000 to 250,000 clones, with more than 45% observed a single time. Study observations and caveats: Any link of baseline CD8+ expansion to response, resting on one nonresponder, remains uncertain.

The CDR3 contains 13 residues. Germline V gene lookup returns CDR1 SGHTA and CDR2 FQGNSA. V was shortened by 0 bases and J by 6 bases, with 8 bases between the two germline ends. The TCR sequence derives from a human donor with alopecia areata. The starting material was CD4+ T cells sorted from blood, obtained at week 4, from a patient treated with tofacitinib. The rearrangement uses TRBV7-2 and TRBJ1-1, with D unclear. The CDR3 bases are TGTGCCAGCAGCTTAGCTGTCGGTGCTGAAGCTTTCTTT. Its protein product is CASSLAVGAEAFF. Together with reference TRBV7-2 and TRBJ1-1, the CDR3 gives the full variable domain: GAGVSQSPSNKVTEKGKDVELRCDPISGHTALYWYRQSLGQGLEFLIYFQGNSAPDKSGLPSDRFSAERTGGSVSTLTIQRTQQEDSAVYLCASSLAVGAEAFFGQGTRLTVV.